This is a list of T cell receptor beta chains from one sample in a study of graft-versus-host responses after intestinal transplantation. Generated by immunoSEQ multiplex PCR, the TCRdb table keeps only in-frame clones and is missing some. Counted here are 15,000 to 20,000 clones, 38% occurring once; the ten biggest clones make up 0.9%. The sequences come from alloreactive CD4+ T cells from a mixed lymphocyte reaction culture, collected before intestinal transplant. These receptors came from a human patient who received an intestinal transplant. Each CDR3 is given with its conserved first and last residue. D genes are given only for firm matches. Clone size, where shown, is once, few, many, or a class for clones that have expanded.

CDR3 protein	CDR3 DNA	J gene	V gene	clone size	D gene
CASSLGTSTDTQYF	TGCGCCAGCAGCTTGGGGACTAGCACAGATACGCAGTATTTT	TRBJ2-3	TRBV5-1	once	.
CASSLRSGQLNEKLFF	TGTGCCAGCAGCTTAAGGTCGGGACAGCTTAATGAAAAACTGTTTTTT	TRBJ1-4	TRBV7-9	.	TRBD1
CASSDRRLNQPQHF	TGTGCCAGCAGTGATAGACGGCTGAATCAGCCCCAGCATTTT	TRBJ1-5	TRBV6-6	.	.
CASSLTGGMNTEAFF	TGTGCCAGCAGCTTGACAGGGGGCATGAACACTGAAGCTTTCTTT	TRBJ1-1	TRBV5-6	few	TRBD1
CASSGRGYTF	TGTGCCAGCAGTGGGAGGGGCTACACCTTC	TRBJ1-2	TRBV2	.	.
CASSGSSGAYQFF	TGTGCCAGCAGCGGATCTAGCGGGGCTTACCAGTTCTTC	TRBJ2-1	TRBV9	few	TRBD2
CASSLRFQEYSNQPQHF	TGCGCCAGCAGCTTACGTTTCCAGGAATATAGCAATCAGCCCCAGCATTTT	TRBJ1-5	TRBV4-1	.	.
CASSDRVPYEQYF	TGTGCCAGTAGTGATCGAGTCCCCTACGAGCAGTACTTC	TRBJ2-7	TRBV19	few	.
CASSQERTRMYF	TGTGCCAGCAGCCAAGAAAGGACTAGAATGTACTTC	TRBJ2-7	TRBV4-2	.	TRBD2
CASSLGVGRQYHPLCEKLFF	TGTGCCAGCAGCTTAGGGGTGGGACGTCAGTATCACCCCCTTTGTGAAAAACTGTTTTTT	TRBJ1-4	TRBV7-7	few	.
CASSLVFVTRNREQYF	TGTGCCAGCAGTTTAGTTTTTGTGACACGTAATCGGGAGCAGTACTTC	TRBJ2-7	TRBV27	few	.
CASSPPGQGTTNEKLFF	TGTGCCAGCTCACCACCGGGACAGGGAACAACTAATGAAAAACTGTTTTTT	TRBJ1-4	TRBV18	.	TRBD1
CASSLWLRAGNTIYF	TGCGCCAGCAGCCTCTGGTTGAGGGCTGGAAACACCATATATTTT	TRBJ1-3	TRBV4-1	few	.
CASSAPGSRSGNTIYF	TGTGCCAGCAGCGCACCGGGGAGCCGCTCTGGAAACACCATATATTTT	TRBJ1-3	TRBV7-9	.	.
CASSYTSVRTGELFF	TGTGCCAGCAGCTATACTAGCGTACGCACCGGGGAGCTGTTTTTT	TRBJ2-2	TRBV5-4	.	TRBD2
CASSDAPLAGNSYNEQFF	TGTGCCAGCAGTGACGCCCCTCTAGCGGGGAATTCCTACAATGAGCAGTTCTTC	TRBJ2-1	TRBV25-1	few	TRBD2
CASSFMGGQPQHF	TGTGCCAGCAGCTTTATGGGGGGTCAGCCCCAGCATTTT	TRBJ1-5	TRBV7-2	once	.
CASSIMGDLDSPLHF	TGTGCCAGTAGTATAATGGGGGATCTCGATTCACCCCTCCACTTT	TRBJ1-6	TRBV19	few	.
CASSYSIPLLAGGLPGTDTQYF	TGTGCCAGCAGTTACTCGATCCCATTACTAGCGGGGGGCCTTCCGGGCACAGATACGCAGTATTTT	TRBJ2-3	TRBV6-8	.	TRBD2
CASIRQGGRNTEAFF	TGTGCCAGCATCCGACAGGGAGGTAGGAACACTGAAGCTTTCTTT	TRBJ1-1	TRBV6-5	.	TRBD1
CAWSYPIGQAELIRQPQHF	TGTGCCTGGAGTTACCCAATCGGACAGGCGGAATTAATCCGGCAGCCCCAGCATTTT	TRBJ1-5	TRBV30	.	TRBD1
CASSSPLGQFF	TGTGCCAGCAGCTCCCCGTTGGGGCAGTTCTTC	TRBJ2-1	TRBV7-8	.	.
CASSQGLLRIGSPLHF	TGTGCCAGCAGCCAAGGATTATTGAGAATAGGTTCACCCCTCCACTTT	TRBJ1-6	TRBV4-2	.	.
CASSQASGGPYGYTF	TGCGCCAGCAGCCAAGCCTCTGGGGGCCCCTATGGCTACACCTTC	TRBJ1-2	TRBV4-1	few	.
CASSFTRGGSYEQYF	TGTGCCAGCAGTTTTACCAGAGGGGGTTCCTACGAGCAGTACTTC	TRBJ2-7	TRBV27	.	.
CASSGQGNTEAFF	TGTGCCAGTAGTGGACAGGGGAACACTGAAGCTTTCTTT	TRBJ1-1	TRBV19	few	TRBD1
CASSPLDRPNSPLHF	TGTGCCAGCTCACCCCTGGACAGGCCCAATTCACCCCTCCACTTT	TRBJ1-6	TRBV18	.	TRBD1
CASSLRFREGYTF	TGTGCCAGCAGCTTGCGCTTCAGGGAGGGCTACACCTTC	TRBJ1-2	TRBV5-4	.	.
CASSATDKENIQYF	TGTGCCAGCAGCGCCACGGATAAGGAAAACATTCAGTACTTC	TRBJ2-4	TRBV9	.	.
CASSAQGRETQYF	TGTGCCAGCAGCGCACAGGGGAGAGAGACCCAGTACTTC	TRBJ2-5	TRBV9	.	TRBD1